The sequence of this TCR beta chain was determined in a study of CD8+CD57+ T cells in acquired aplastic anemia. As for the study in general: Sorted CD4+ plus CD8+ cells gave DNA averaging roughly 3 ug.

The patients chosen for sequencing had shown expansion of CD8+CD57+ cells (detected by flow cytometry). Patients were treatment-naive when blood was sampled. Points from the study as a whole: Patients showed no significant difference from controls in CD8+ Simpson's diversity.

This clonotype was detected ten times or more. Its matching antigen is unknown. Trimming took 6 bases from V and 9 from J, leaving 15 bases between them. The CDR3 is 14 amino acids. The template used for profiling TCR beta VDJ and CDR3 was genomic DNA. TCRdb redid the calling of the reads with MiXCR, one entry per CDR3 protein. The data show some 170,000 distinct CDR3 sequences, nearly 65% seen once. This chain connects TRBV12-3 or TRBV12-4 to TRBJ1-6; possible D gene TRBD1, 5 bases. Sequenced material: sorted CD4+, CD8+, or CD8+CD57+ T cells (not recorded which) from PBMCs. This TCR was recovered from a human donor with aplastic anemia. The chain's CDR3 is CASSLGQGSSPLHF. In DNA form, the CDR3 reads TGTGCCAGCAGCTTGGGGCAGGGTAGTTCACCCCTCCACTTT.